Each of the 27 T cell receptor beta chains below was sequenced from the same sample in a study of T cell responses to AZD1222 COVID-19 vaccine. Libraries were prepared by immunoSEQ multiplex PCR; TCRdb keeps only in-frame clonotypes and omits some of them. This table holds 90,000 to 150,000 clones, about 89% found once. The source material was peripheral blood, sampled 28 days after the second AZD1222 dose. The receptor set was obtained from an adult who received the AZD1222 COVID-19 vaccine.

For the CDR3, the DNA is TGTGCCTGGAGTTCGGGACAGGCCAGGGGCAATCAGCCCCAGCATTTT. Translated: CAWSSGQARGNQPQHF. This rearrangement joins TRBV30 to TRBJ1-5; 8 bases map to TRBD1. With V trimmed by 2 bases and J by 2 bases, 8 bases remained unmatched. This CDR3 has 16 residues. The germline gives CDR1 GTSNPN, CDR2 SVGIG (reference sequence). Combining the CDR3 with reference TRBV30 and TRBJ1-5 gives the whole variable domain SQTIHQWPATLVQPVGSPLSLECTVEGTSNPNLYWYRQAAGRGLQLLFYSVGIGQISSEVPQNLSASRPQDRQFILSSKKLLLSDSGFYLCAWSSGQARGNQPQHFGDGTRLSIL.

The chain recombines TRBV10-1 with TRBJ1-5; D gene ambiguous. Trimming removed 6 bases from V and 6 bases from J, with 15 bases in between. The germline V gene encodes CDR1 WNHNN and CDR2 SYGVQD (reference sequence). This CDR3 is built from 14 residues. For the CDR3, the DNA is TGCGCCAGCAGGGTGGAAGAAGCAGTTCAGCCCCAGCATTTT. It codes for CASRVEEAVQPQHF.

This chain links TRBV16 with TRBJ1-2, with a weak D call TRBD1 (6 bases). V was trimmed by 4 bases and J by 2 bases, leaving 11 bases between them. CDR1 KGHSY and CDR2 FQNENV come from the germline V gene. The CDR3 has 14 residues. The CDR3 is CASSPTGQNYGYTF. DNA of the CDR3: TGTGCCAGCAGCCCGACTGGACAGAACTATGGCTACACCTTC.

The chain links TRBV18 to TRBJ1-2, with TRBD1 as a possible D gene (5 bases). The germline gives CDR1 KGHSH, CDR2 LQKENI. Deletions cut 5 bases from V and 8 bases from J, with 18 bases between. This CDR3 is built from 14 residues. CDR3: CASSTRDSLGGYTF. The CDR3 DNA follows: TGTGCCAGCTCAACCAGGGACTCCCTGGGCGGCTACACCTTC.

This clone was seen only once. The chain joins TRBV28 to TRBJ2-4; tentatively, D is TRBD2 (6 bases). CDR1 and CDR2 from the germline V gene are MDHEN and SYDVKM. The CDR3 runs 15 residues. V was trimmed by 5 bases and J by 8 bases, leaving 19 bases between them. The CDR3 coding sequence is TGTGCCAGCAGTCCCCACGGTTTAGGCGGGGACATTCAGTACTTC. Protein: CASSPHGLGGDIQYF.

CDR3 bases: TGTGCCAGCAGTAAGCAGGGATTGAACACTGAAGCTTTCTTT. This sequence encodes CASSKQGLNTEAFF. This chain links TRBV6-1 with TRBJ1-1; maybe TRBD1 (5 bases). V was shortened by 5 bases and J by 0 bases, with 10 bases between the two germline ends. The CDR3 loop spans 14 amino acids. CDR1 and CDR2 (germline): MNHNS, SASEGT.

The rearrangement uses TRBV18 and TRBJ1-4; the D is unclear. Looked up from germline, CDR1 is KGHSH and CDR2 is LQKENI. Trimming removed 1 base at V and 8 bases at J, with 8 bases between. This CDR3 is 13 amino acids long. The CDR3 DNA reads TGTGCCAGCTCACCACTTGTTGGCGAAAAACTGTTTTTT. It is translated as CASSPLVGEKLFF. The whole variable domain, filled in from reference TRBV18 and TRBJ1-4, reads NAGVMQNPRHLVRRRGQEARLRCSPMKGHSHVYWYRQLPEEGLKFMVYLQKENIIDESGMPKERFSAEFPKEGPSILRIQQVVRGDSAAYFCASSPLVGEKLFFGSGTQLSVL.

This chain joins TRBV7-8 and TRBJ2-3, with 9 bases identical to TRBD2. Trimming took 5 bases from V and 1 from J; bases not matched to a gene: 7. The germline CDR1 and CDR2 sequences are SGHVS and FQNEAQ. The CDR3 is made up of 16 amino acids. CDR3 in amino acids: CASSPYLAGGTDTQYF. CDR3 in DNA: TGTGCCAGCAGCCCCTACTTAGCGGGGGGCACAGATACGCAGTATTTT. The variable domain in full, completed from reference TRBV7-8 and TRBJ2-3, reads GAGVSQSPRYKVAKRGQDVALRCDPISGHVSLFWYQQALGQGPEFLTYFQNEAQLDKSGLPSDRFFAERPEGSVSTLKIQRTQQEDSAVYLCASSPYLAGGTDTQYFGPGTRLTVL.

This chain connects TRBV30 to TRBJ1-5; D gene ambiguous. This CDR3 spans 15 amino acids. Germline V gene lookup returns CDR1 GTSNPN and CDR2 SVGIG (reference sequence). V dropped 4 bases and J dropped 3 bases, with 16 bases sitting between them. The CDR3 bases are TGTGCCTGGAAGATAGGAGGTTCACACAATCAGCCCCAGCATTTT. This translates into CAWKIGGSHNQPQHF. Complete variable domain (other parts from reference TRBV30 and TRBJ1-5): SQTIHQWPATLVQPVGSPLSLECTVEGTSNPNLYWYRQAAGRGLQLLFYSVGIGQISSEVPQNLSASRPQDRQFILSSKKLLLSDSGFYLCAWKIGGSHNQPQHFGDGTRLSIL.

The chain uses TRBV2 and TRBJ1-2, with 7 bases lining up with TRBD1. CDR3 length: 16 amino acids. The V segment lost 1 base and the J segment 5 bases; nucleotides outside the gene matches: 10. Germline V gene sequence: CDR1 SNHLY, CDR2 FYNNEI. The CDR3 DNA is TGTGCCAGCAGTGAAGGGCTGGGACAGATAACATATGGCTACACCTTC. Its protein product is CASSEGLGQITYGYTF.

This chain links TRBV4-1 with TRBJ1-3; D uncertain. V was cut by 4 bases and J by 0 bases, with 13 bases left in between. CDR3 length: 16 residues. Germline loops: CDR1 MGHRA, CDR2 YSYEKL. DNA of the CDR3: TGCGCCAGCAGCCGTGGAAGCCTAGGCTCTGGAAACACCATATATTTT. Encoded protein: CASSRGSLGSGNTIYF.

J is TRBJ1-5 and V is TRBV7-9; no definite D call. This CDR3 has 17 amino acids. V lost 0 bases and J lost 0, with 12 bases in between. Germline V gene lookup returns CDR1 SEHNR and CDR2 FQNEAQ (reference sequence). The DNA for the CDR3 is TGTGCCAGCAGCTTAGCGGTTCCAGGAGATAGCAATCAGCCCCAGCATTTT. It codes for CASSLAVPGDSNQPQHF.

This chain uses TRBV6-1 with TRBJ1-5; 7 bases agree with TRBD1. Germline lookup yields CDR1 MNHNS and CDR2 SASEGT. V shed 5 bases and J 4 bases; nucleotides not matched to a gene: 2. The CDR3 sequence is 13 residues long. The CDR3 sequence is CASSKTGNQPQHF. CDR3 in DNA: TGTGCCAGCAGTAAGACAGGGAATCAGCCCCAGCATTTT.

The chain combines TRBV5-1 with TRBJ2-1, with 8 bases lining up with TRBD2. CDR3 length: 15 residues. After removal of 2 bases from V and 5 bases from J, the junction contained 6 bases not matched to a gene. Germline assignment: CDR1 SGHRS and CDR2 YFSETQ. CDR3 sequence reads: CASSLLAEPNNEQFF. The CDR3 region has the DNA TGCGCCAGCAGCTTACTAGCGGAGCCTAACAATGAGCAGTTCTTC.

This chain links TRBV7-9 with TRBJ2-7; no firm D call. Trimming removed 3 bases from V and 3 bases from J, with 18 bases in between. CDR3 length: 16 residues. Germline CDR1 reads SEHNR; CDR2 reads FQNEAQ (reference sequence). This CDR3 is CASSLPVRPDDYEQYF. The CDR3 DNA is TGTGCCAGCAGCTTGCCGGTGAGGCCAGATGACTACGAGCAGTACTTC.

CDR3 sequence reads: CASSLSRRATGELFF. The CDR3 region has the DNA TGTGCCAGCAGCTTATCGCGCAGGGCCACCGGGGAGCTGTTTTTT. The V call is TRBV11-2, the J call TRBJ2-2; perhaps TRBD1 as D (5 bases). In germline, CDR1 is SGHAT, CDR2 FQNNGV. The ends were cut back, 2 bases at V and 4 bases at J, with 11 bases in the middle. The CDR3 loop spans 15 amino acids.

The J gene is TRBJ1-2, the V gene TRBV5-1; D is unresolved. Germline assignment: CDR1 SGHRS and CDR2 YFSETQ. V was clipped by 1 base and J by 5 bases, with 18 bases between them. The CDR3 consists of 16 residues. The DNA of the CDR3 is TGCGCCAGCAGCTTGAGGGCGGAGAGTCGAAGTTATGGCTACACCTTC. Translated, it gives CASSLRAESRSYGYTF.

V and J are TRBV20-1 and TRBJ2-1; D may be TRBD1 or TRBD2 (5 bases each). Germline values: CDR1 DFQATT, CDR2 SNEGSKA (reference sequence). The CDR3 length is 11 residues. Trimming cost V 0 bases and J 12 bases, with 9 bases left between them. The CDR3 here is CSAREGVGQFF. The CDR3 nucleotides are TGCAGTGCTAGAGAGGGGGTAGGGCAGTTCTTC.

The chain joins TRBV6-5 to TRBJ2-7; 9 bases agree with TRBD1. The CDR3 is 15 amino acids. The ends lost 2 bases at V and 2 bases at J; junction bases unmatched: 4. Germline CDR1 MNHEY, CDR2 SVGAGI. The CDR3 protein is CASSYGTGPTYEQYF. CDR3 nucleotides: TGTGCCAGCAGTTACGGGACAGGGCCGACCTACGAGCAGTACTTC.

The chain has TRBV4-1 and TRBJ1-5; tentative D call: TRBD1 (6 bases). The V end was cut by 1 base, the J end by 1 base, with 8 bases between. CDR1 is MGHRA, CDR2 YSYEKL, per germline. CDR3 length: 15 amino acids. The CDR3 coding sequence is TGCGCCAGCAGCCAAGTACAGGGCAGCAATCAGCCCCAGCATTTT. Translating gives CASSQVQGSNQPQHF.

The chain employs TRBV21-1 and TRBJ2-7. TRBV21-1 constitutes a pseudogene. The CDR3 covers 13 residues. The CDR3 region has the DNA TGTGCCAGCAGCAATAGGCAGTCCTACGAGCAGTACTTC. Encoded protein: CASSNRQSYEQYF.

This chain links TRBV23-1 with TRBJ2-7, with a tentative D call TRBD2 (6 bases). TRBV23-1 is labeled an ORF, and its function is uncertain. The CDR3 totals 15 residues. Trimming left V 4 bases short and J 3 bases short, with 16 bases between. In DNA, the CDR3 is TGCGCCAGCAGTCCTTTCCCAGTCGGGGGCTACGAGCAGTACTTC. Translating it yields CASSPFPVGGYEQYF.

The chain's CDR3 is CASSLKTGGGNTEAFF. In nucleotides, the CDR3 is TGTGCCAGCAGTTTAAAGACAGGAGGCGGGAACACTGAAGCTTTCTTT. The chain is built from TRBV27 and TRBJ1-1; possibly TRBD1 for D (6 bases). Germline assignment: CDR1 MNHEY and CDR2 SMNVEV (reference sequence). CDR3 length: 16 amino acids. The ends were cut back, 2 bases at V and 1 base at J, with 14 bases in the middle.

V is TRBV3-1 (or the pseudogene TRBV3-2) and J is TRBJ2-7; no definite D call. The CDR3 is 12 residues long. V was clipped by 1 base and J by 12 bases, with 13 bases between them. Germline loops: CDR1 LGHDT, CDR2 YNNKEL (reference sequence). The CDR3 DNA follows: TGTGCCAGCAGCCAAGCCGTTCCCCCGGTGTACTTC. It is translated as CASSQAVPPVYF.

The chain couples TRBV9 to TRBJ2-3, with 11 positions matching TRBD2. This CDR3 contains 16 residues. Losses at the gene ends were 3 bases for V and 1 base for J; bases not matched to a gene: 4. The germline CDR1 and CDR2 sequences are SGDLS and YYNGEE. The CDR3 spells CASSAGLADGTDTQYF. For the CDR3, the DNA is TGTGCCAGCAGCGCGGGACTAGCGGATGGCACAGATACGCAGTATTTT.

The CDR3 sequence is CASSAQGRVTETQYF. CDR3 DNA sequence: TGCGCCAGCAGCGCGCAGGGCAGGGTAACTGAGACCCAGTACTTC. J is TRBJ2-5 and V is TRBV5-1; D is perhaps TRBD1 (5 bases). Trimming removed 4 bases from V and 5 bases from J, with 18 bases in between. Germline loops: CDR1 SGHRS, CDR2 YFSETQ. The CDR3 is 15 residues long.

This chain connects TRBV29-1 to TRBJ1-1, with 7 bases matching TRBD1. The CDR3 has 14 amino acids. V was pared by 1 base and J by 6 bases, with 8 bases of the junction left unmatched. Looked up from germline, CDR1 is SQVTM and CDR2 is ANQGSEA. As DNA, the CDR3 is TGCAGCGTTGAAGCGGCAGACAGGGATTCTGAAGCTTTCTTT. It encodes CSVEAADRDSEAFF.